This T cell receptor (beta chain) appears in the sequencing data of a study of cytomegalovirus exposure and HLA in healthy donors. With V trimmed by 4 bases and J by 5 bases, 8 bases remained unmatched. This CDR3 spans 15 amino acids. CDR1 is MNHEY and CDR2 is SVGAGI in the germline V gene. Findings and limits, study-wide: Reportedly, HLA-A and HLA-B alleles of most subjects were accurately predicted from TCR beta.

Worth noting for this clone: Its antigen remains unidentified.

Primers for the PCR totalled 60 Vbeta and 13 Jbeta. The protocol was immunoSEQ multiplex PCR, while the TCRdb copy is restricted to in-frame clones and leaves out a portion. The sample has around 190,000 clones, about 80% seen once. The sample consisted of PBMCs. This sequence was found in a man aged 30 to 45 in good health and CMV-seronegative. This sequence joins TRBV6-5 and TRBJ2-1; 7 nucleotides agree with TRBD1. CDR3 bases: TGTGCCAGCAGTTGGGGACAGCTAAAAAACAATGAGCAGTTCTTC. Protein: CASSWGQLKNNEQFF.